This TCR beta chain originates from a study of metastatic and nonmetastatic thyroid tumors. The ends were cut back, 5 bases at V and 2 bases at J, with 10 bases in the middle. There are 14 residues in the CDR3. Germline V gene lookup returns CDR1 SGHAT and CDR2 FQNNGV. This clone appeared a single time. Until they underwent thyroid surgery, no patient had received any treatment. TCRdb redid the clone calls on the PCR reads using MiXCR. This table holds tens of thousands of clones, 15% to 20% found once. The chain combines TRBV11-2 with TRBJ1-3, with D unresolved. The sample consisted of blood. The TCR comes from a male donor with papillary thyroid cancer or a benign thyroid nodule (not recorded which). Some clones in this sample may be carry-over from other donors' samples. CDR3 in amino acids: CASSPRTAGNTIYF. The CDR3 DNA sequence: TGTGCCAGCAGCCCTCGGACCGCTGGAAACACCATATATTTT.